This note documents a single T cell receptor beta chain sequence. Its antigen is currently unknown. The data were taken from a study of cytomegalovirus exposure and HLA in healthy donors. Study-wide context: As released early, the data held some 80 million unique TCRs from HLA-typed donors.

There were likely unrecorded immune exposures, though donors were nominally healthy when sampled. The V gene's germline CDR1 is SGHNT and CDR2 YYREEE (reference sequence). Trimming stripped 0 bases from V and 2 bases from J, with 16 bases between. This CDR3 contains 17 residues. Points from the study as a whole: Reportedly, cytomegalovirus status was diagnosed with high sensitivity and specificity. In a later analysis, most CMV-associated TCR beta chains appeared HLA-restricted.

The PCR was carried out with 60 Vbeta primers and 13 Jbeta primers. Here immunoSEQ multiplex PCR was the method, and the copy in TCRdb shows in-frame clones only, minus some. The data show about 92,000 clones, more than 65% seen once. The sample taken for sequencing was PBMCs. The V gene is TRBV5-4, the J gene TRBJ2-3; D remains ambiguous. The clonotype originates from a woman aged 18-29 years in good health and CMV-seropositive. The CDR3 DNA reads TGTGCCAGCAGCTTGGGACTCTCTCATAGTGCCACAGATACGCAGTATTTT. Translation gives CASSLGLSHSATDTQYF.